This T cell receptor beta chain was found in a study of post-analysis software for immune sequencing data. Overall study context: Several disease courses (relapsing-remitting, secondary progressive and progressive-relapsing) of multiple sclerosis were included. Notes on the study in general: Comparison of patients with controls showed five TRBV segments more frequent in patients, TRBV5-6, TRBV5-1 and TRBV20-1 among them. Compared against controls, patients with multiple sclerosis displayed significantly lower normalized Chao1 diversity. Under the F measure, samples that were prepared in one batch clustered strongly together.

Details on this clonotype: Its antigen is undetermined.

Unique molecular identifiers had been added to the TCR beta cDNA libraries. The source material, 1 to 10 million T cells, gave rise to 400,000 to 600,000 cDNA molecules. MiXCR was run by TCRdb on the PCR reads, yielding one entry per CDR3 protein. This table holds about 770,000 distinct CDR3 sequences, about half found once. Between the trimmed V and J ends, which lost 4 bases and 1 base, there was a span of 15 bases. Germline values: CDR1 SGHRS, CDR2 YFSETQ. The CDR3 sequence is 15 residues long. This receptor was taken from a girl between 10 and 17 years old with multiple sclerosis. The rearrangement uses TRBV5-1 and TRBJ2-7; unclear D gene. Input material: blood. CDR3: CASSIVTGSSYEQYF. Written as DNA, the CDR3 is TGCGCCAGCAGCATTGTGACCGGAAGTTCCTACGAGCAGTACTTC.